One and the same sample provided the 21 T cell receptor beta chains below, sequenced in a study of molecular identifiers for immune sequencing clone quantification. TCRdb itself ran the PCR reads through MiXCR, one entry per CDR3 protein. Of some 320,000 distinct CDR3 sequences listed, about 20% are singletons. What was sequenced was naive CD8+ T cells from blood, with Jurkat cell RNA spiked in. Subset: FACS-sorted CD8+CD4-CCR7+CD45RA+ naive T cells. The receptors derive from a human donor in good health. Some libraries in this study had Jurkat cell RNA spiked in.

V is TRBV20-1 and J is TRBJ1-4; 7 positions match TRBD1. The CDR3 length is 13 residues. The V and J ends lost 4 bases and 3 bases, in that order; junction bases with no gene match: 2. The germline V gene has CDR1 DFQATT and CDR2 SNEGSKA (reference sequence). CDR3 bases: TGCAGTGCTAAACAGGGGTCTAATGAAAAACTGTTTTTT. This codes for CSAKQGSNEKLFF.

About this clonotype itself: This may be a read error: a much more frequent sequence differs by one nucleotide. No DNA is shown, since the ends of the CDR3 on it are uncertain; the CDR3 is the one TCRdb lists. The CDR3 sequence is CASSAWGGGSYEQCF. The genes are TRBV5-6 and TRBJ2-7; TRBD1 reflects the table's D call only, with no check against the DNA. The CDR3 sequence runs 15 residues, both termini included. Germline V lookup: CDR1 SGHDT, CDR2 YYEEEE.

In the case of this clonotype: A much larger clonotype is one base distant, so this may be a read error. The conserved closing phenylalanine or tryptophan is absent in this CDR3, likely reflecting a read error. The CDR3 is CASSPRTSGPYNEQFL. The CDR3 DNA reads as TGTGCCAGCAGCCCACGGACTAGCGGGCCTTACAATGAGCAGTTCCTC. The chain joins TRBV7-2 to TRBJ2-1; TRBD2 agrees at 11 bases. Germline values: CDR1 SGHTA, CDR2 FQGNSA. The CDR3 is made up of 16 amino acids. V shed 5 bases and J 4 bases; nucleotides not matched to a gene: 7.

This clonotype was seen at least ten times. This chain joins TRBV28 and TRBJ2-5; D gene uncertain. This CDR3 has 11 amino acids. The ends were cut back, 8 bases at V and 5 bases at J, with 9 bases in the middle. From germline, CDR1 is MDHEN and CDR2 SYDVKM. In DNA form, the CDR3 reads TGTGCCAGCGGAATATTGGAGACCCAGTACTTC. It translates to CASGILETQYF. The whole variable domain, filled in from reference TRBV28 and TRBJ2-5, reads DVKVTQSSRYLVKRTGEKVFLECVQDMDHENMFWYRQDPGLGLRLIYFSYDVKMKEKGDIPEGYSVSREKKERFSLILESASTNQTSMYLCASGILETQYFGPGTRLLVL.

This clonotype was picked up a small number of times. J is TRBJ1-1 and V is TRBV11-2; D uncertain. This CDR3 is 13 amino acids long. Trimming took 1 base from V and 6 from J, leaving 9 bases between them. Germline loops: CDR1 SGHAT, CDR2 FQNNGV. The CDR3 sequence is CASSLGGNAEAFF. The CDR3 DNA sequence: TGTGCCAGCAGCTTAGGGGGTAACGCTGAAGCTTTCTTT.

This clonotype was counted at least ten times. This rearrangement joins TRBV7-9 to TRBJ1-2, with 7 positions matching TRBD1. Germline V gene data show CDR1 as SEHNR and CDR2 as FQNEAQ (reference sequence). This CDR3 spans 12 amino acids. Losses at the gene ends were 9 bases for V and 4 bases for J; bases not matched to a gene: 5. The CDR3 nucleotides read TGTGCCAGTAGGACAGGTTTCTATGGCTACACCTTC. Its translation: CASRTGFYGYTF.

In regard to this clonotype: Possible read error: a much larger clone is one base away. The chain recombines TRBV7-2 with TRBJ2-7, with 7 bases aligning to TRBD2. The CDR3 contains 15 residues. V shed 3 bases and J 4 bases; nucleotides not matched to a gene: 9. Germline CDR1 and CDR2: SGHTA and FQGNSA. The CDR3 coding sequence is TGTGCCAGCAGCTTTGGACTAGTGGGAGGGTACGAGCAGTACTTC. Translating it yields CASSFGLVGGYEQYF.

This clonotype was seen many times. The V and J genes are TRBV21-1 and TRBJ2-4; TRBD1 is the table's D call, not checked against the DNA. TRBV21-1 is a pseudogene locus. The CDR3 is 16 amino acids. CDR3 sequence (DNA): TGTGCCAGCAGCAATAAGGGGGCCCCACGGAAAAACATTCAGTACTTC. Translating gives CASSNKGAPRKNIQYF.

The sample holds a few counts of this clonotype. The rearrangement links TRBV6-1 to TRBJ1-1; D might be TRBD1 (5 bases). Germline V gene lookup returns CDR1 MNHNS and CDR2 SASEGT. The CDR3 covers 15 residues. V was trimmed by 5 bases and J by 6 bases, leaving 19 bases between them. DNA of the CDR3: TGTGCCAGCAGTCATCCGGGCCCGTGGGGGGCTGAAGCTTTCTTT. This encodes CASSHPGPWGAEAFF.

This clonotype was picked up a small number of times. The rearrangement joins TRBV20-1 to TRBJ2-3; 12 bases align to TRBD2. The ends lost 0 bases at V and 3 bases at J; junction bases unmatched: 4. This CDR3 has 16 residues. Germline V gene lookup returns CDR1 DFQATT and CDR2 SNEGSKA (reference sequence). Here the CDR3 reads CSARDPSGRGTDTQYF. CDR3 in DNA: TGCAGTGCTAGAGACCCTAGCGGGAGGGGAACAGATACGCAGTATTTT.

This clonotype was observed many times. The V gene is TRBV28, the J gene TRBJ2-7, with no clear D. The V and J ends lost 2 bases and 6 bases respectively, with 11 bases between them. From germline, CDR1 is MDHEN and CDR2 SYDVKM. The CDR3 runs to 13 residues. The CDR3 loop reads CASSLRQDPEQYF. The DNA of the CDR3 is TGTGCCAGCAGTTTACGTCAGGATCCCGAGCAGTACTTC.

This clonotype has at least ten counts. This sequence joins TRBV20-1 and TRBJ2-5, with D uncertain. The germline V gene has CDR1 DFQATT and CDR2 SNEGSKA (reference sequence). This CDR3 region has 13 residues. Trimming left V 3 bases short and J 2 bases short, with 10 bases between. CDR3 sequence: CSARNKQQETQYF. In DNA, the CDR3 is TGCAGTGCTAGGAACAAGCAGCAAGAGACCCAGTACTTC.

The sample holds many counts of this clonotype. The chain uses TRBV7-2 and TRBJ2-3, with D unresolved. V shed 2 bases and J shed 1 base, with 7 bases lying between them. CDR1 and CDR2 from the germline V gene are SGHTA and FQGNSA. The CDR3 sequence is 14 residues long. The CDR3 sequence is CASSLIARTDTQYF. The CDR3 nucleotides are TGTGCCAGCAGCTTAATCGCCCGCACAGATACGCAGTATTTT.

This clonotype was observed at least ten times. CDR3 DNA: TGTGCCAGCAGTGAACCCACTTCGACTAGCGGGATTGAAAATACGCAGTATTTT. Translation: CASSEPTSTSGIENTQYF. The chain has TRBV2 and TRBJ2-3, with 11 positions matching TRBD2. Germline loops: CDR1 SNHLY, CDR2 FYNNEI. This CDR3 is 18 amino acids long. V shed 2 bases, J shed 7 bases, and the junction held 14 bases outside the gene matches. Full variable domain (outside the CDR3, taken from reference TRBV2 and TRBJ2-3): EPEVTQTPSHQVTQMGQEVILRCVPISNHLYFYWYRQILGQKVEFLVSFYNNEISEKSEIFDDQFSVERPDGSNFTLKIRSTKLEDSAMYFCASSEPTSTSGIENTQYFGPGTRLTVL.

The chain carries TRBV20-1 and TRBJ2-7; maybe TRBD1 (7 bases). Germline loops: CDR1 DFQATT, CDR2 SNEGSKA (reference sequence). Trimming cost V 3 bases and J 0 bases, with 15 bases left between them. CDR3 size: 15 residues. The CDR3 coding sequence is TGCAGTGCTAGTGGCGGGACAGACCTCTCCTACGAGCAGTACTTC. Translated, it gives CSASGGTDLSYEQYF.

This clonotype was seen ten or more times. The chain uses TRBV7-9 and TRBJ1-2; D is undetermined. The CDR3 spans 16 residues. The germline V and J ends were trimmed by 5 bases and 1 base, with 17 bases remaining between them. The germline CDR1 and CDR2 sequences are SEHNR and FQNEAQ (reference sequence). The CDR3 reads CASSQNPGRNNYGYTF. Here the CDR3 DNA reads TGTGCCAGCAGCCAAAATCCGGGCAGAAATAACTATGGCTACACCTTC.

This clonotype was observed many times. The rearrangement joins TRBV5-4 to TRBJ1-2, with D unresolved. Germline V gives CDR1 SGHNT, CDR2 YYREEE (reference sequence). The CDR3 covers 12 residues. Trimming pared 0 bases from V and 8 bases from J, leaving 8 bases between. This CDR3 reads CASSLGQGGYTF. For the CDR3, the DNA is TGTGCCAGCAGCTTGGGACAAGGGGGCTACACCTTC.

This clonotype was seen more than once but under ten times. This could be a read error, since a much larger clone is one nucleotide away. V gene TRBV7-2 combines with J gene TRBJ2-3; the D is unclear. The CDR3 covers 12 residues. Germline V CDR1 and CDR2: SGHTA, FQGNSA. V lost 1 base, J lost 8 bases, and 7 bases lay in between. CDR3 region: CASSLVRGTQYF. The CDR3 DNA sequence: TGTGCCAGCAGCTTAGTTAGAGGTACGCAGTATTTT.

This clonotype was seen ten or more times. CDR3 nucleotide sequence: TGTGCCAGCAGTTACTTTGGGACAGCGAACACTGAAGCTTTCTTT. Protein: CASSYFGTANTEAFF. The rearrangement joins TRBV6-2 or TRBV6-3 to TRBJ1-1; 7 nucleotides line up with TRBD1. With V trimmed by 1 base and J by 1 base, 3 bases remained unmatched. Looked up from germline, CDR1 is MNHEY and CDR2 is SVGEGT. The CDR3 runs to 15 residues.

J is TRBJ2-7 and V is TRBV10-3; tentatively, D is TRBD2 (5 bases). There are 14 residues in the CDR3. Germline V gives CDR1 ENHRY, CDR2 SYGVKD. The V and J ends lost 3 bases and 5 bases respectively, with 14 bases between them. The CDR3 loop reads CAISDLGDGDEQYF. The CDR3 DNA is TGTGCCATCAGTGACCTGGGAGACGGGGACGAGCAGTACTTC.

The V and J genes are TRBV4-3 and TRBJ2-3; TRBD1 matches at 10 bases. From germline, CDR1 is LGHNA and CDR2 YSLEER. V shed 2 bases and J 1 base; nucleotides not matched to a gene: 9. The CDR3 extends over 18 amino acids. CDR3 residues: CASSQWGAGTGGTDTQYF. The CDR3 DNA is TGCGCCAGCAGCCAATGGGGAGCCGGGACAGGGGGCACAGATACGCAGTATTTT.